This T cell receptor beta chain was captured in a study of regulatory T cells in long-lasting Graves disease. The V gene end was trimmed by 8 bases and the J gene end by 5 bases; junction bases not matched to a gene: 11. The CDR3 contains 14 residues. The V gene's germline CDR1 is MNHEY and CDR2 SMNVEV (reference sequence). TCR beta libraries were built with iRepertoire HTBI primers and Arm-PCR of CDR3 regions. TCRdb processed the multiplex PCR reads anew with MiXCR; each CDR3 protein has one entry. Among over 350,000 distinct CDR3 sequences listed, approximately 15% were seen once. Time point noted: newly diagnosed GD, antithyroid drugs for less than 3 months. The TCR library was made from RNA extracted from PBMCs. This clonotype occurred many times. These data are also associated with another study on T cells in Graves' hyperthyroidism and ophthalmopathy.

This chain joins TRBV27 and TRBJ1-1; 7 nucleotides match TRBD1. This receptor was identified in a woman aged 40 to 50 with Graves disease. The sequences come from peripheral blood mononuclear cells (PBMCs), collected at new diagnosis, from a patient treated with antithyroid drugs. Here the CDR3 DNA reads TGTGCCAGCGGCCCCGGGACAGCGAGGACTGAAGCTTTCTTT. Protein product: CASGPGTARTEAFF.